The 30 T cell receptor beta chains in this list originate from one sample, sequenced in a study of blood T cell repertoires in COVID-19. Clones were read by immunoSEQ multiplex PCR, and TCRdb kept only the in-frame ones, dropping some. This table has approximately 280,000 clones, roughly 87% appearing once. What was sequenced was PBMCs or T cells enriched from blood (not recorded which). These receptor sequences come from a woman in her thirties or forties who had recovered from COVID-19.

The chain combines TRBV19 with TRBJ1-1; TRBD1 matches at 8 bases. Germline trimming cut 3 bases from V and 1 base from J; bases unmatched to any gene: 4. This CDR3 comprises 15 residues. In germline, CDR1 is LNHDA, CDR2 SQIVND (reference sequence). As DNA, the CDR3 is TGTGCCAGTAGTATGGACAGGGTGGCGAACACTGAAGCTTTCTTT. This translates into CASSMDRVANTEAFF. Together with reference TRBV19 and TRBJ1-1, the CDR3 gives the full variable domain: DGGITQSPKYLFRKEGQNVTLSCEQNLNHDAMYWYRQDPGQGLRLIYYSQIVNDFQKGDIAEGYSVSREKKESFPLTVTSAQKNPTAFYLCASSMDRVANTEAFFGQGTRLTVV.

This clone was recorded once. This rearrangement joins TRBV28 to TRBJ2-3; D gene uncertain. V lost 1 base and J lost 0, with 11 bases in between. CDR3 length: 16 residues. The germline V gene encodes CDR1 MDHEN and CDR2 SYDVKM. The CDR3 spells CASSLYAGASTDTQYF. The CDR3 bases are TGTGCCAGCAGTTTATACGCAGGTGCTAGCACAGATACGCAGTATTTT.

J is TRBJ1-3 and V is TRBV3-1 (or the pseudogene TRBV3-2); 8 positions match TRBD1. Germline loops: CDR1 LGHDT, CDR2 YNNKEL (reference sequence). CDR3 size: 14 residues. V lost 4 bases and J lost 2; bases outside the gene matches: 1. CDR3 protein: CASSLQGAGNTIYF. The CDR3 bases are TGTGCCAGCAGCCTACAGGGGGCTGGAAACACCATATATTTT.

This clone showed up just a few times. The chain combines TRBV7-9 with TRBJ1-4, with a tentative D call TRBD1 (5 bases). The germline V and J ends were trimmed by 3 bases and 7 bases, with 12 bases remaining between them. The CDR3 loop spans 14 amino acids. The germline V gene has CDR1 SEHNR and CDR2 FQNEAQ (reference sequence). DNA for the CDR3: TGTGCCAGCAGCTTGGGAGGGAGGGGTGAAAAACTGTTTTTT. It translates to CASSLGGRGEKLFF.

V is TRBV19 and J is TRBJ2-4; D perhaps matches TRBD1 (5 bases). The germline CDR1 and CDR2 sequences are LNHDA and SQIVND (reference sequence). CDR3 length: 16 residues. Trimming cost V 3 bases and J 7 bases, with 19 bases left between them. CDR3 region: CASSILGQGLVNIQYF. Written as DNA, the CDR3 is TGTGCCAGTAGTATTTTAGGCCAGGGATTGGTGAACATTCAGTACTTC.

This clone was seen a single time. The chain is built from TRBV7-2 and TRBJ2-1, with 9 bases lining up with TRBD2. CDR1 and CDR2 from the germline V gene are SGHTA and FQGNSA. With V trimmed by 0 bases and J by 8 bases, 11 bases remained unmatched. This CDR3 spans 17 amino acids. This CDR3 reads CASSLAALLAGGDEQFF. DNA of the CDR3: TGTGCCAGCAGCTTAGCCGCCCTACTAGCGGGTGGGGATGAGCAGTTCTTC.

The chain recombines TRBV12-5 with TRBJ2-1; 9 nucleotides align to TRBD1. Germline lookup yields CDR1 LGHNT and CDR2 FRNRAP. The CDR3 contains 12 residues. V shed 4 bases and J 9 bases; nucleotides not matched to a gene: 1. The CDR3 is CASGSDRGEQFF. CDR3 bases: TGTGCTAGTGGTTCGGACAGGGGTGAGCAGTTCTTC.

The chain couples TRBV7-3 to TRBJ2-1, with a weak D call TRBD1 (5 bases). The CDR3 is 15 amino acids. V dropped 2 bases and J dropped 3 bases, with 11 bases sitting between them. CDR1 is SGHTA, CDR2 FQGTGA, per germline. The CDR3 DNA reads TGTGCCAGCAGCTTATGGGCAGGGCTCTACAATGAGCAGTTCTTC. Translation: CASSLWAGLYNEQFF.

This chain connects TRBV19 to TRBJ2-1; 8 nucleotides agree with TRBD2. The CDR3 sequence is 13 residues long. The junction had 8 bases not matched to a gene; V was cut back by 3 bases and J by 13 bases. Germline V lookup: CDR1 LNHDA, CDR2 SQIVND (reference sequence). CDR3 region: CASSMGREGRQFF. As DNA, the CDR3 is TGTGCCAGTAGTATGGGTCGGGAGGGCCGACAGTTCTTC.

The chain carries TRBV5-1 and TRBJ2-7; the D gene is possibly TRBD2 (5 bases). CDR3 length equals 15 residues. Trimming cost V 0 bases and J 3 bases, with 13 bases left between them. Germline V gene sequence: CDR1 SGHRS, CDR2 YFSETQ. CDR3 sequence: CASSLDPAEYYEQYF. CDR3 nucleotide sequence: TGCGCCAGCAGCTTGGACCCAGCGGAATACTACGAGCAGTACTTC.

With respect to this clone: Other DNA variants within this sample encode the same CDR3. The rearrangement uses TRBV7-2 and TRBJ2-7; TRBD2 matches at 9 bases. V was pared by 4 bases and J by 0 bases, with 4 bases of the junction left unmatched. Looked up from germline, CDR1 is SGHTA and CDR2 is FQGNSA. This CDR3 spans 15 amino acids. The CDR3 bases are TGTGCCAGCAGCTCGACTAGCGGAAGCTCCTACGAGCAGTACTTC. This sequence encodes CASSSTSGSSYEQYF.

The chain combines TRBV10-2 with TRBJ2-7; 10 bases are shared with TRBD2. The CDR3 consists of 14 residues. Germline trimming cut 10 bases from V and 2 bases from J; bases unmatched to any gene: 8. From germline, CDR1 is WSHSY and CDR2 SAAADI. Here the CDR3 reads CATRTSGITYEQYF. As DNA, the CDR3 is TGCGCCACCCGGACTAGCGGTATTACCTACGAGCAGTACTTC.

V is TRBV7-2 and J is TRBJ2-5, with 8 bases lining up with TRBD1. The V and J ends lost 4 bases and 5 bases, in that order; junction bases with no gene match: 15. This CDR3 region has 17 residues. CDR1 and CDR2 (germline): SGHTA, FQGNSA. The CDR3 is CASSWKGQALGEETQYF. CDR3 nucleotide sequence: TGTGCCAGCAGCTGGAAGGGACAGGCGCTAGGAGAGGAGACCCAGTACTTC.

This chain uses TRBV3-1 (or the pseudogene TRBV3-2) with TRBJ2-1; tentative D call: TRBD1 (5 bases). V was trimmed by 3 bases and J by 6 bases, leaving 9 bases between them. CDR3 length equals 13 residues. The germline CDR1 and CDR2 sequences are LGHDT and YNNKEL (reference sequence). The CDR3 region is CASSHRAVNEQFF. The CDR3 coding sequence is TGTGCCAGCAGCCACAGGGCAGTCAATGAGCAGTTCTTC.

The chain joins TRBV4-1 to TRBJ2-6; the D is unclear. The CDR3 runs to 15 residues. CDR1 is MGHRA and CDR2 is YSYEKL in the germline V gene. Trimming took 4 bases from V and 1 from J, leaving 8 bases between them. CDR3 sequence reads: CASSPDQSGANVLTF. The CDR3 region has the DNA TGCGCCAGCAGCCCCGATCAGTCTGGGGCCAACGTCCTGACTTTC.

The chain recombines TRBV5-4 with TRBJ2-2; 8 positions match TRBD1. The CDR3 runs to 18 residues. Germline loops: CDR1 SGHNT, CDR2 YYREEE (reference sequence). Losses at the gene ends were 0 bases for V and 0 bases for J; bases not matched to a gene: 7. CDR3 nucleotides: TGTGCCAGCAGCTTGGTCGCAGGGGGCAACCCGAACACCGGGGAGCTGTTTTTT. As protein: CASSLVAGGNPNTGELFF.

The CDR3 DNA reads TGTGCCTCTGGGCCACCCCTATACAATGAGCAGTTCTTC. This translates into CASGPPLYNEQFF. J is TRBJ2-1 and V is TRBV19; D gene ambiguous. V dropped 11 bases and J dropped 4 bases, with 15 bases sitting between them. The CDR3 covers 13 residues. CDR1 is LNHDA, CDR2 SQIVND, per germline (reference sequence).

V and J are TRBV27 and TRBJ2-1; maybe TRBD2 (6 bases). V was pared by 8 bases and J by 7 bases, with 12 bases between. The CDR3 runs to 12 residues. Per the germline V gene, CDR1 is MNHEY and CDR2 is SMNVEV (reference sequence). The CDR3 DNA reads as TGTGCCAGCGGTTGGAGGGGTAATGAGCAGTTCTTC. Translated, it gives CASGWRGNEQFF.

The chain recombines TRBV29-1 with TRBJ2-1; 12 positions match TRBD2. With 1 base clipped from V and 9 bases from J, the junction kept 7 bases outside the gene matches. CDR1 is SQVTM, CDR2 ANQGSEA, per germline. CDR3 length: 15 amino acids. The CDR3 DNA reads TGCAGCGTTGAAGCGGGACTAGCGGGTCTAGGTGAGCAGTTCTTC. It specifies CSVEAGLAGLGEQFF.

CDR3 DNA: TGTGCCTGCGTGGGGGGGGTCGAGCAGTACTTC. Its protein is CACVGGVEQYF. The J gene is TRBJ2-7, the V gene TRBV30; 7 nucleotides line up with TRBD2. This CDR3 has 11 amino acids. Germline loops: CDR1 GTSNPN, CDR2 SVGIG (reference sequence). The trim removed 6 bases at V and 6 bases at J, leaving 5 bases unmatched.

V gene TRBV5-4 combines with J gene TRBJ2-5, with a weak D call TRBD2 (6 bases). The ends were cut back, 6 bases at V and 1 base at J, with 10 bases in the middle. This CDR3 is built from 13 residues. Germline V CDR1 and CDR2: SGHNT, YYREEE (reference sequence). CDR3 nucleotide sequence: TGTGCCAGCAAACGGGACTTCCAAGAGACCCAGTACTTC. Translation gives CASKRDFQETQYF.

The chain carries TRBV2 and TRBJ2-3; a weak D match, TRBD2 (5 bases). This CDR3 is 15 amino acids long. Trimming cost V 4 bases and J 0 bases, with 11 bases left between them. Germline V gene lookup returns CDR1 SNHLY and CDR2 FYNNEI. The CDR3 nucleotides are TGTGCCAGCAGTGGGAGGCGAACCAGCACAGATACGCAGTATTTT. Translated, it gives CASSGRRTSTDTQYF. Looking up the rest from reference TRBV2 and TRBJ2-3 gives the full variable domain: EPEVTQTPSHQVTQMGQEVILRCVPISNHLYFYWYRQILGQKVEFLVSFYNNEISEKSEIFDDQFSVERPDGSNFTLKIRSTKLEDSAMYFCASSGRRTSTDTQYFGPGTRLTVL.

The DNA for the CDR3 is TGTGCCAGCAGTCTGGACCGACCTAGCCCCGGGGAGCTGTTTTTT. Residues: CASSLDRPSPGELFF. The V and J genes are TRBV6-5 and TRBJ2-2; maybe TRBD2 (5 bases). Trimming left V 5 bases short and J 6 bases short, with 16 bases between. The CDR3 totals 15 residues. Germline V gives CDR1 MNHEY, CDR2 SVGAGI.

The V and J genes are TRBV29-1 and TRBJ1-1, with TRBD1 identical over 8 bases. V lost 5 bases to trimming and J lost 5 bases; unmatched junction nucleotides: 4. The CDR3 is 12 amino acids. Germline V gives CDR1 SQVTM, CDR2 ANQGSEA. The chain's CDR3 is CSVWTGRTEAFF. In DNA form, the CDR3 reads TGCAGCGTTTGGACAGGGCGGACTGAAGCTTTCTTT.

This chain uses TRBV6-1 with TRBJ2-7; 7 bases align to TRBD1. This CDR3 comprises 15 residues. V lost 8 bases and J lost 0; bases outside the gene matches: 10. Germline loops: CDR1 MNHNS, CDR2 SASEGT. The CDR3 coding sequence is TGTGCCAGCCTGAACGCCCGACAGGGCTCCTACGAGCAGTACTTC. Translating it yields CASLNARQGSYEQYF.

Ten or more counts support this clone. The CDR3 nucleotides are TGTGCCAGCATGGGGGCCTTACTCTCCTACGAGCAGTACTTC. Translating it yields CASMGALLSYEQYF. The gene calls are TRBV2 and TRBJ2-7, with D tentatively TRBD1 (6 bases). CDR3 size: 14 residues. Germline V gene sequence: CDR1 SNHLY, CDR2 FYNNEI. V dropped 7 bases and J dropped 0 bases, with 13 bases sitting between them.

The V gene is TRBV19, the J gene TRBJ1-1; D may be TRBD1 (5 bases). There are 15 residues in the CDR3. The V end lost 4 bases, the J end lost 0 bases, and 12 bases lay between the germline ends. Germline V gene sequence: CDR1 LNHDA, CDR2 SQIVND (reference sequence). The CDR3 sequence is CASSRPGTVNTEAFF. DNA of the CDR3: TGTGCCAGTAGTAGGCCCGGGACTGTGAACACTGAAGCTTTCTTT.

This clone has a single count. J is TRBJ2-7 and V is TRBV19, with 10 bases that match TRBD1. The CDR3 sequence is 16 residues long. Germline lookup yields CDR1 LNHDA and CDR2 SQIVND (reference sequence). The ends lost 4 bases at V and 2 bases at J; junction bases unmatched: 8. The CDR3 nucleotides read TGTGCCAGTAGTACGAGGGACAGGGGACATCCCTACGAGCAGTACTTC. Its translation is CASSTRDRGHPYEQYF. The variable domain in full, with the rest retrieved from reference TRBV19 and TRBJ2-7, is DGGITQSPKYLFRKEGQNVTLSCEQNLNHDAMYWYRQDPGQGLRLIYYSQIVNDFQKGDIAEGYSVSREKKESFPLTVTSAQKNPTAFYLCASSTRDRGHPYEQYFGPGTRLTVT.

This chain links TRBV6-1 with TRBJ2-5, with D unresolved. Trimming took off 2 bases at V and 3 bases at J, with 7 bases between the two ends. The germline CDR1 and CDR2 sequences are MNHNS and SASEGT. The CDR3 has 13 amino acids. The CDR3, as DNA: TGTGCCAGCAGTGAACCCGTAAAAGAGACCCAGTACTTC. Encoded protein: CASSEPVKETQYF.

The chain carries TRBV5-1 and TRBJ2-7, with TRBD2 matching over 9 bases. The CDR3 runs to 13 residues. After removal of 7 bases from V and 5 bases from J, the junction contained 7 bases not matched to a gene. Per germline, CDR1 SGHRS and CDR2 YFSETQ. CDR3 in amino acids: CASHPGTSHEQYF. The CDR3 DNA sequence: TGCGCCAGCCACCCCGGGACTAGCCACGAGCAGTACTTC. The variable domain in full, with the rest retrieved from reference TRBV5-1 and TRBJ2-7, is KAGVTQTPRYLIKTRGQQVTLSCSPISGHRSVSWYQQTPGQGLQFLFEYFSETQRNKGNFPGRFSGRQFSNSRSEMNVSTLELGDSALYLCASHPGTSHEQYFGPGTRLTVT.